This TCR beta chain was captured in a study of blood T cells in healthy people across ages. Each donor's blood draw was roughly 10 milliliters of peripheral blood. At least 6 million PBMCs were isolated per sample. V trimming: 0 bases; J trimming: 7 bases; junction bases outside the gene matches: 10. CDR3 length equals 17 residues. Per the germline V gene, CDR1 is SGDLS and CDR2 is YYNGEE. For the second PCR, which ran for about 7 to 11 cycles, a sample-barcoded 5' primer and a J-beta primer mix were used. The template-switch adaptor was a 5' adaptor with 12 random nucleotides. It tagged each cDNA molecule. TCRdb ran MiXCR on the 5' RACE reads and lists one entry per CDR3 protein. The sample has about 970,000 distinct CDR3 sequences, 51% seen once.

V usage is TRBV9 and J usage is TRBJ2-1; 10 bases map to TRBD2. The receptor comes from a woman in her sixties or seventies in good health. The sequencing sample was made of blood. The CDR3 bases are TGTGCCAGCAGCGTAGTGATAGCGGGAGGCGCAGGGAATGAGCAGTTCTTC. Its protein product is CASSVVIAGGAGNEQFF. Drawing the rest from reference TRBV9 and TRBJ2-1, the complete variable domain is DSGVTQTPKHLITATGQRVTLRCSPRSGDLSVYWYQQSLDQGLQFLIQYYNGEERAKGNILERFSAQQFPDLHSELNLSSLELGDSALYFCASSVVIAGGAGNEQFFGPGTRLTVL.